The 14 T cell receptor beta chains listed next were all sequenced from one sample in a study of T cells in Graves' hyperthyroidism and ophthalmopathy. Researchers amplified the TCR beta CDR3 regions from RNA transcripts. Researchers ran a first-round RT-PCR on the TCR CDR3 using the HTBI primer set. TCRdb redid the calling of the multiplex PCR reads with MiXCR, one entry per CDR3 protein. The sample has fewer than 350,000 distinct CDR3 sequences, about an eighth seen once. The sequenced sample consisted of blood. The receptor source for this set is a woman aged 40-49 years with Graves' hyperthyroidism.

This clonotype appeared many times. This rearrangement joins TRBV7-2 to TRBJ2-3, with D possibly matching TRBD1 (5 bases). V dropped 5 bases and J dropped 2 bases, with 11 bases sitting between them. The CDR3 consists of 14 residues. The germline CDR1 and CDR2 sequences are SGHTA and FQGNSA. The CDR3 loop is CASSLDRTTDTQYF. DNA of the CDR3: TGTGCCAGCAGCCTCGACAGAACCACAGATACGCAGTATTTT. The variable domain in full, completed from reference TRBV7-2 and TRBJ2-3, reads GAGVSQSPSNKVTEKGKDVELRCDPISGHTALYWYRQSLGQGLEFLIYFQGNSAPDKSGLPSDRFSAERTGGSVSTLTIQRTQQEDSAVYLCASSLDRTTDTQYFGPGTRLTVL.

The chain has TRBV28 and TRBJ2-6; TRBD1 agrees at 9 bases. The CDR3 is 18 residues long. Germline trimming cut 10 bases from V and 2 bases from J; bases unmatched to any gene: 15. Germline values: CDR1 MDHEN, CDR2 SYDVKM. This CDR3 is CATAISGQGLTGANVLTF. CDR3 DNA sequence: TGTGCCACCGCCATTTCGGGACAGGGACTAACTGGGGCCAACGTCCTGACTTTC.

The chain links TRBV19 to TRBJ1-5, with TRBD1 matching 9 bases. V shed 9 bases and J 6 bases; nucleotides not matched to a gene: 6. Germline loops: CDR1 LNHDA, CDR2 SQIVND (reference sequence). The CDR3 is 13 amino acids. CDR3 in DNA: TGTGCCAGCTTACAGGGACAGGGTCAGCCCCAGCATTTT. Protein product: CASLQGQGQPQHF.

This clonotype was seen repeatedly, ten times or more. The gene calls are TRBV6-1 and TRBJ2-3; D unresolved. V was pared by 3 bases and J by 4 bases, with 14 bases between. The CDR3 consists of 15 residues. Germline CDR1 and CDR2: MNHNS and SASEGT. This CDR3 reads CASSDGRLTPDTQYF. In DNA form, the CDR3 reads TGTGCCAGCAGTGATGGCAGGCTCACCCCAGATACGCAGTATTTT.

This clonotype was seen a handful of times. V and J are TRBV6-2 or TRBV6-3 and TRBJ2-2; D remains ambiguous. With 3 bases removed from V and 5 bases from J, the gap between germline ends came to 4 bases. The CDR3 contains 12 residues. Germline V CDR1 and CDR2: MNHEY, SVGEGT. Here the CDR3 reads CASSYWTGELFF. The CDR3 coding sequence is TGTGCCAGCAGTTATTGGACCGGGGAGCTGTTTTTT.

Only a few counts were recorded for this clonotype. The rearrangement uses TRBV10-3 and TRBJ2-5, with 7 bases matching TRBD1. The CDR3 totals 14 residues. The junction had 7 bases not matched to a gene; V was cut back by 6 bases and J by 3 bases. The germline CDR1 and CDR2 sequences are ENHRY and SYGVKD. In nucleotides, the CDR3 is TGTGCCATCAGGGGCCATGGGACAGAAGAGACCCAGTACTTC. It translates to CAIRGHGTEETQYF.

J is TRBJ2-7 and V is TRBV5-4; TRBD2 is a possible D gene (5 bases). Trimming cost V 4 bases and J 6 bases, with 17 bases left between them. Germline CDR1 SGHNT, CDR2 YYREEE (reference sequence). The CDR3 is 14 residues long. This CDR3 reads CASSPGGGPSEQYF. CDR3 DNA: TGTGCCAGCAGCCCCGGCGGAGGTCCCTCCGAGCAGTACTTC.

This sequence joins TRBV5-6 and TRBJ2-1; D call uncertain. The CDR3 length is 13 residues. Germline V gene data show CDR1 as SGHDT and CDR2 as YYEEEE. Trimming removed 0 bases at V and 5 bases at J, with 6 bases between. Here the CDR3 DNA reads TGTGCCAGCAGCTTGGAGACCGACAATGAGCAGTTCTTC. Residues: CASSLETDNEQFF.

This clonotype was found many times. The V call is TRBV3-1, the J call TRBJ1-3; perhaps TRBD1 as D (5 bases). V was shortened by 3 bases and J by 2 bases, with 11 bases between the two germline ends. CDR1 and CDR2 from the germline V gene are LGHDT and YNNKEL (reference sequence). The CDR3 is 15 amino acids. This chain's CDR3 is CASSHLMGAGNTIYF. The CDR3 nucleotides are TGTGCCAGCAGCCATTTAATGGGGGCTGGAAACACCATATATTTT.

This clonotype came up many times. The chain couples TRBV2 to TRBJ2-3; no clear D. V was shortened by 3 bases and J by 9 bases, with 13 bases between the two germline ends. This CDR3 contains 13 residues. Germline loops: CDR1 SNHLY, CDR2 FYNNEI. The CDR3 region has the DNA TGTGCCAGCAGTGAGACGGCGGAGAGCACGCAGTATTTT. Amino acid sequence: CASSETAESTQYF.

There are many counts of this clonotype. The chain recombines TRBV20-1 with TRBJ2-3; possibly TRBD1 for D (5 bases). The CDR3 has 15 amino acids. V lost 0 bases and J 3 bases, leaving 13 bases between the germline ends. Germline V lookup: CDR1 DFQATT, CDR2 SNEGSKA (reference sequence). CDR3 residues: CSARDMARGTDTQYF. CDR3 in DNA: TGCAGTGCTAGAGATATGGCTAGGGGAACAGATACGCAGTATTTT.

In its sample, this clonotype was seen many times. This chain uses TRBV2 with TRBJ2-1; 14 bases line up with TRBD2. The germline V gene has CDR1 SNHLY and CDR2 FYNNEI. The trim removed 6 bases at V and 7 bases at J, leaving 5 bases unmatched. The CDR3 runs to 15 residues. DNA for the CDR3: TGTGCCAGCAGAGGGACTAGCGGGAGTATAAATGAGCAGTTCTTC. Translation gives CASRGTSGSINEQFF.

This clonotype was observed at least ten times. The chain links TRBV7-9 to TRBJ1-2; 9 bases agree with TRBD1. CDR1 and CDR2 (germline): SEHNR, FQNEAQ (reference sequence). V was clipped by 4 bases and J by 2 bases; unmatched bases: 5. The CDR3 covers 15 residues. The CDR3 loop is CASSSLQGANYGYTF. The CDR3 DNA follows: TGTGCCAGCAGCTCGCTACAGGGGGCAAACTATGGCTACACCTTC.

This clonotype was counted a few times. V gene TRBV14 combines with J gene TRBJ2-7; D call uncertain. The V gene's germline CDR1 is SGHDN and CDR2 FVKESK. Trimming cost V 3 bases and J 7 bases, with 7 bases left between them. The CDR3 is 11 residues long. The CDR3 sequence is CASSHTTEQYF. CDR3 sequence (DNA): TGTGCCAGCAGCCATACTACTGAGCAGTACTTC. The full variable domain, completed using reference TRBV14 and TRBJ2-7, is EAGVTQFPSHSVIEKGQTVTLRCDPISGHDNLYWYRRVMGKEIKFLLHFVKESKQDESGMPNNRFLAERTGGTYSTLKVQPAELEDSGVYFCASSHTTEQYFGPGTRLTVT.